The 14 T cell receptor beta chains below were found in one sample sequenced in a study of blood T cell repertoires in COVID-19. Profiling relied on immunoSEQ multiplex PCR, and the TCRdb table lists in-frame clones only, not all of them. The repertoire holds roughly 150,000 clones, with around four fifths as singletons. The sequenced sample consisted of peripheral blood. Receptor source: a woman over 75 with COVID-19, enrolled during active disease.

The chain links TRBV6-5 to TRBJ1-1, with 8 positions matching TRBD1. J was trimmed by 4 bases and V by 6 bases; bases with no gene match: 7. Germline CDR1 and CDR2: MNHEY and SVGAGI. The CDR3 is 14 amino acids. The CDR3, as DNA: TGTGCCAGCAGCCGTCAGGGGGCGCGCACTGAAGCTTTCTTT. It specifies CASSRQGARTEAFF.

V and J are TRBV7-3 and TRBJ2-3, with D perhaps matching TRBD1 (5 bases). CDR1 SGHTA and CDR2 FQGTGA come from the germline V gene. The V end was cut by 6 bases, the J end by 0 bases, with 13 bases between. CDR3 length: 15 residues. The CDR3 spells CASRPTGASTDTQYF. The DNA for the CDR3 is TGTGCCAGCAGGCCGACTGGGGCTAGCACAGATACGCAGTATTTT.

The chain has TRBV12-3 or TRBV12-4 and TRBJ1-4, with a possible D match to TRBD1 (5 bases). V was trimmed by 5 bases and J by 7 bases, leaving 11 bases between them. CDR3 length: 13 amino acids. The CDR3 bases are TGTGCCAGCAGTCCAGGGTTTGGTGAAAAACTGTTTTTT. Translating gives CASSPGFGEKLFF.

The chain joins TRBV28 to TRBJ1-5; D is perhaps TRBD1 (5 bases). CDR1 is MDHEN, CDR2 SYDVKM, per germline. The CDR3 extends over 15 amino acids. Trimming removed 6 bases at V and 4 bases at J, with 16 bases between. In nucleotides, the CDR3 is TGTGCCAGCAGGATTCAGGGAGGGCCTAATCAGCCCCAGCATTTT. Protein: CASRIQGGPNQPQHF.

The V call is TRBV6-5, the J call TRBJ2-7, with 13 bases matching TRBD2. The length of the CDR3 is 15 residues. The V and J ends lost 6 bases and 1 base, in that order; junction bases with no gene match: 3. Per germline, CDR1 MNHEY and CDR2 SVGAGI. CDR3 loop: CASRRTSGGSYEQYF. DNA of the CDR3: TGTGCCAGCAGGAGGACTAGCGGGGGATCCTACGAGCAGTACTTC.

This clone occurred a few times. The V gene is TRBV4-1, the J gene TRBJ1-2; 9 nucleotides align to TRBD1. The germline gives CDR1 MGHRA, CDR2 YSYEKL. Trimming cost V 4 bases and J 2 bases; bases outside gene matches: 8. This CDR3 has 16 residues. In nucleotides, the CDR3 is TGCGCCAGCAGCCCCGACCCCGGACAGGGGAACTATGGCTACACCTTC. Encoded protein: CASSPDPGQGNYGYTF.

The chain combines TRBV5-1 with TRBJ1-3; D is unclear. Trimming shortened V by 0 bases and J by 0 bases, and 10 bases separated the two germline ends. This CDR3 is 16 amino acids long. Per the germline V gene, CDR1 is SGHRS and CDR2 is YFSETQ. CDR3 sequence reads: CASSLGTVSSGNTIYF. The CDR3 region has the DNA TGCGCCAGCAGCTTGGGAACGGTGAGCTCTGGAAACACCATATATTTT.

The chain links TRBV14 to TRBJ2-1, with 7 bases lining up with TRBD2. The germline V gene encodes CDR1 SGHDN and CDR2 FVKESK. This CDR3 has 15 amino acids. V was clipped by 4 bases and J by 9 bases; unmatched bases: 12. The CDR3 DNA follows: TGTGCCAGCAGCCCCCCGGGGTCGTGGGGGGGTGAGCAGTTCTTC. It codes for CASSPPGSWGGEQFF.

Written as DNA, the CDR3 is TGTGCCAGCAGCTTAGTTTCGGGGGGGGCCTACGAGCAGTACTTC. It specifies CASSLVSGGAYEQYF. The chain joins TRBV7-8 to TRBJ2-7; 8 bases are shared with TRBD2. Trimming at V came to 1 base and at J to 2 bases, leaving 4 bases not matched to a gene. Germline assignment: CDR1 SGHVS and CDR2 FQNEAQ. CDR3 size: 15 residues.

The rearrangement joins TRBV7-2 to TRBJ2-2; weak D call: TRBD2 (7 bases). Germline lookup yields CDR1 SGHTA and CDR2 FQGNSA. This CDR3 region has 16 residues. V was pared by 5 bases and J by 3 bases, with 16 bases between. CDR3 DNA sequence: TGTGCCAGCAGCCTGGGGGGGGCAGGGTACACCGGGGAGCTGTTTTTT. This codes for CASSLGGAGYTGELFF.

The gene calls are TRBV6-6 and TRBJ1-2; no clear D gene. Germline V lookup: CDR1 MNHNY, CDR2 SVGAGI (reference sequence). Trimming stripped 6 bases from V and 8 bases from J, with 16 bases between. This CDR3 has 13 amino acids. The CDR3 coding sequence is TGTGCCAGCAGCCCCGGCCAAATCGGGGGCTACACCTTC. Translating it yields CASSPGQIGGYTF.

CDR3 in amino acids: CASAGQVTGNTIYF. CDR3 in DNA: TGTGCCAGTGCCGGACAAGTGACTGGAAACACCATATATTTT. The chain has TRBV6-5 and TRBJ1-3, with D maybe TRBD1 (5 bases). CDR1 MNHEY and CDR2 SVGAGI come from the germline V gene. V lost 9 bases to trimming and J lost 2 bases, with 14 bases between them. CDR3 size: 14 residues.

The chain is built from TRBV5-1 and TRBJ2-4, with 9 bases that match TRBD2. This CDR3 region has 13 residues. CDR1 SGHRS and CDR2 YFSETQ come from the germline V gene. Unmatched junction bases numbered 6, after V lost 5 bases and J lost 9 bases. Here the CDR3 DNA reads TGCGCCAGCAGTAGCGGGGGCGAAGGCATTCAGTACTTC. Translation: CASSSGGEGIQYF.

This clone was picked up a small number of times. The CDR3 spells CAISESSGSHEQYF. The DNA of the CDR3 is TGTGCCATCAGTGAGAGTAGCGGGAGCCACGAGCAGTACTTC. V gene TRBV10-3 combines with J gene TRBJ2-7; TRBD2 agrees at 9 bases. The CDR3 loop spans 14 amino acids. With V trimmed by 2 bases and J by 5 bases, 4 bases remained unmatched. Germline V gene sequence: CDR1 ENHRY, CDR2 SYGVKD.